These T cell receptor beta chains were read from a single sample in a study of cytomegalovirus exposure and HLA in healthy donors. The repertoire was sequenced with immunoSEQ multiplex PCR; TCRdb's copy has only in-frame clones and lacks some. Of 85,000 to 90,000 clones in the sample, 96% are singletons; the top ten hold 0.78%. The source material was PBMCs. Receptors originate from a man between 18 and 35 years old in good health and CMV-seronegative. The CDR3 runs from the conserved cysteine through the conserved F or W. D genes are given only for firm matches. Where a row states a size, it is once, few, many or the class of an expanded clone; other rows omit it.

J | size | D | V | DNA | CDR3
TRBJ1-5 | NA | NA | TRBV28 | TGTGCCAGCGGCGGGGGGGCAGTATCGCATTTT | CASGGGAVSHF
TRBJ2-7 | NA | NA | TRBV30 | TGTGCCTGGAGCCTCGGAACAGGGATGTACGAGCAGTACTTC | CAWSLGTGMYEQYF
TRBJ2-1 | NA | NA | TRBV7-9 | TGTGCCAGCAGCTTTGACGGGGTGCGTTCTTACAATGAGCAGTTCTTC | CASSFDGVRSYNEQFF
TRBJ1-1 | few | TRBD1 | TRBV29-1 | TGCAGCGTATCACTAGGGGACAGGGGGGCTTTCTTT | CSVSLGDRGAFF
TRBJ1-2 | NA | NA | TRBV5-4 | TGTGCCAGCAGCCATTCACACCACTTGGAGGATGGCTACACCTTC | CASSHSHHLEDGYTF
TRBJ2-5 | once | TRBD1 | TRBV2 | TGTGCCAGCAGCCCGGATTTAGGGGGCGAAGAGACCCAGTACTTC | CASSPDLGGEETQYF
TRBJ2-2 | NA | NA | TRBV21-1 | TGTGCCAGCAGCAAAGTCCATCTAAGGCTAGCGGGAGGTCCGAGGACCGGGGAGCTGTTTTTT | CASSKVHLRLAGGPRTGELFF
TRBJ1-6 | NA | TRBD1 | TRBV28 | TGTGCCAGCAACCTAGACAGGGACTTCATTTCACCCCTCCACTTT | CASNLDRDFISPLHF
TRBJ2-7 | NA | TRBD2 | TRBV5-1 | TGCGCCAGCAGCTTAGAGGGTAGCGGGAGTCGCGAGCAGTACTTC | CASSLEGSGSREQYF
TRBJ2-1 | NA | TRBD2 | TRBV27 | TGTGCCAGCAGCATAAGCGGGAGGAAAAATGAGCAGTTCTTC | CASSISGRKNEQFF
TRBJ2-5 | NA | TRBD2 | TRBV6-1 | TGTGCCAGCAGTTTCAGCGGGAGCGGAGAGACCCAGTACTTC | CASSFSGSGETQYF
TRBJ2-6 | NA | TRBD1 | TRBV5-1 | TGCGCCAGCAGCTTGGTCTTTGGACAGGGGGCCTCTGGGGCCAACGTCCTGACTTTC | CASSLVFGQGASGANVLTF
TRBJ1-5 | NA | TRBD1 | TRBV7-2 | TGTGCCAGCAGCTTACAGGGGGCCGGCAATCAGCCCCAGCATTTT | CASSLQGAGNQPQHF
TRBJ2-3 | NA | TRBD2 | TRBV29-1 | TGCAGCGTTGAAGGGACTAGCGGGCCCTCGTTGGACAAAGATACGCAGTATTTT | CSVEGTSGPSLDKDTQYF
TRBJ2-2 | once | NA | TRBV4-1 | TGCGCCAGCAGCCAAGGCCGGGAAAACACCGGGGAGCTGTTTTTT | CASSQGRENTGELFF
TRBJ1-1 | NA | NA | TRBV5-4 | TGTGCCAGCAGCTTGTTATTTGGAGGTGAAGCTTTCTTT | CASSLLFGGEAFF
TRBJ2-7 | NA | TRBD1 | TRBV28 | TGTGCCAGCAGACCTCCGGGACAGCACTACGAGCAGTACTTC | CASRPPGQHYEQYF
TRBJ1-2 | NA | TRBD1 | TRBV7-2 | TGTGCCAGCAGCCTAAAACTGGGACAGGGGGTCGGCGGCTACACCTTC | CASSLKLGQGVGGYTF
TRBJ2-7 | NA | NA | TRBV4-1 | TGCGCCAGCAGCCCGACCTCCTCAGGGGCCTACGAGCAGTACTTC | CASSPTSSGAYEQYF
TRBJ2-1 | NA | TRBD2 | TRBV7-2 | TGTGCCAGCAGCCGGGGGAGCGGGAGGGAGGGTGAGCAGTTCTTC | CASSRGSGREGEQFF
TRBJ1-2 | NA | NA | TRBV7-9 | TGTGCCAGCAGGACAACCGGGCCACCGGGGGGCTACACCTTC | CASRTTGPPGGYTF
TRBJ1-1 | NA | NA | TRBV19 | TGTGCCAGTAACCGGGGGGAGGGCACTGAAGCTTTCTTT | CASNRGEGTEAFF
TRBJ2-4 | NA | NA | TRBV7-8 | TGTGCCAGCAGCTCCCCTTATAGGGGGGCCAAAAACATTCAGTACTTC | CASSSPYRGAKNIQYF
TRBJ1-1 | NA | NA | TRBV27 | TGTGCCAGCAGTTTCAGGGAGGGAACTGAAGCTTTCTTT | CASSFREGTEAFF
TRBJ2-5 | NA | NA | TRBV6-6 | TGTGCCAGCAGTTTACATGGAGAGCAGTACTTC | CASSLHGEQYF
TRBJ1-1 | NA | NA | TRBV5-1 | TGCGCCAGCAGCCGTGGACAGAACACTGAAGCTTTCTTT | CASSRGQNTEAFF
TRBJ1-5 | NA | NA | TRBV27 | TGTGCCAGCAGTTCGTGGTCGGATCAGCCCCAGCATTTT | CASSSWSDQPQHF
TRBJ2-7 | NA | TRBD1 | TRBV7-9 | TGTGCCAGCAGCTCCATAAGGACAGGGGCGATCTACGAGCAGTACTTC | CASSSIRTGAIYEQYF
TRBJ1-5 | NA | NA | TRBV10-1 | TGCGCCAGCAGTGTTGGAGATCAGCCCCAGCATTTT | CASSVGDQPQHF
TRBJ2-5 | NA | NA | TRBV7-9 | TGTGCCAGCAGCTCACGCGCTGATTTGTACCAAGAGACCCAGTACTTC | CASSSRADLYQETQYF
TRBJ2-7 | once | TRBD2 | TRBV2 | TGTGCCAGCAGTGAAGCCTGGCTAGCGGCCTCCTACGAGCAGTACTTC | CASSEAWLAASYEQYF
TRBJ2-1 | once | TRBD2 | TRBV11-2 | TGTGCCAGCAGCTCGCCTAGCGGGGTCTACAATGAGCAGTTCTTC | CASSSPSGVYNEQFF
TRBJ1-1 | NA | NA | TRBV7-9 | TGTGCCAGCAGCCCCCAACAGGGAGCCACTGAAGCTTTCTTT | CASSPQQGATEAFF
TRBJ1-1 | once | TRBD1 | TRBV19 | TGTGCCAGCCAGACCGGGACAGGGGTGCTGAACACTGAAGCTTTCTTT | CASQTGTGVLNTEAFF
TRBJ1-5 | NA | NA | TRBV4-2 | TGTGCCAGCAGCCAAGGCCTCCAGGGCGCTCAGCCCCAGCATTTT | CASSQGLQGAQPQHF
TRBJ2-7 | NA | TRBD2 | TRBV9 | TGTGCCAGTTCTTTAGCGGGAGGCCCCTCCTACGAGCAGTACTTC | CASSLAGGPSYEQYF
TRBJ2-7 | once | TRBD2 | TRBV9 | TGTGCCAGCAGCGTGGGACCGGGACTAGGGGACGAGCAGTACTTC | CASSVGPGLGDEQYF
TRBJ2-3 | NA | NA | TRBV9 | TGTGCCAGCAGCGTCCAGGTGGCTAGCGATGTAGATACGCAGTATTTT | CASSVQVASDVDTQYF
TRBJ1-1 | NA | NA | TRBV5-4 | TGTGCCAGCAGCTCGACAGGTTATACTGAAGCTTTCTTT | CASSSTGYTEAFF
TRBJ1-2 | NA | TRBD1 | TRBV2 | TGTGCCAGCAGTGAACCAGGGGGCTCGAAGTATGGCTACACCTTC | CASSEPGGSKYGYTF
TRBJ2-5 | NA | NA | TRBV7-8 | TGTGCCAGCAGCCCCTATCGGGGGGCGAGTGAGACCCAGTACTTC | CASSPYRGASETQYF
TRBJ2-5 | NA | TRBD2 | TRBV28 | TGTGCCAGCAGTAGGGGACTAGCGGGAGGGCCCCCCCAGTACTTC | CASSRGLAGGPPQYF
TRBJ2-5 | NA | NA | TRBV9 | TGTGCCAGCAGCGTAGAGCGAGACCAAGAGACCCAGTACTTC | CASSVERDQETQYF
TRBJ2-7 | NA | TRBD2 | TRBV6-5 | TGTGCCAGCAGTTCAATGGGACTAGCAAACTCCGAGCAGTACTTC | CASSSMGLANSEQYF
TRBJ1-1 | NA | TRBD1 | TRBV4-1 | TGCGCCAGCAGCCAAGCGCGACAGGGTGTGAACACTGAAGCTTTCTTT | CASSQARQGVNTEAFF
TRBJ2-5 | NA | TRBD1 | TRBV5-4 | TGTGCCAGCAGCTTGGGGGGTGGACAGGGCAGAGAGACCCAGTACTTC | CASSLGGGQGRETQYF
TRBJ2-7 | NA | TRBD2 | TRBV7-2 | TGTGCCAGCAGCCCTTCACTAGCGAGAGCTACGGAGCAGTACTTC | CASSPSLARATEQYF
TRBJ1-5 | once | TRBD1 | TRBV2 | TGTGCCAGCAGGGGCGACAGGGGCAATCAGCCCCAGCATTTT | CASRGDRGNQPQHF
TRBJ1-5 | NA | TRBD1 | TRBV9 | TGTGCCAGCAGCCCAGGGGGTAGCAATCAGCCCCAGCATTTT | CASSPGGSNQPQHF
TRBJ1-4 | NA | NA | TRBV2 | TGTGCCAGCAGTGAATCGGGGACTAATGAAAAACTGTTTTTT | CASSESGTNEKLFF
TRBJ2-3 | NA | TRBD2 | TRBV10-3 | TGTGCCATCACTGGTAGCGGGAGGGCCGACACAGATACGCAGTATTTT | CAITGSGRADTDTQYF
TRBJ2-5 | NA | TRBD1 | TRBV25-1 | TGTGCCAGCAGTGACCCTCCGGGACAGGGGATCCAAGAGACCCAGTACTTC | CASSDPPGQGIQETQYF